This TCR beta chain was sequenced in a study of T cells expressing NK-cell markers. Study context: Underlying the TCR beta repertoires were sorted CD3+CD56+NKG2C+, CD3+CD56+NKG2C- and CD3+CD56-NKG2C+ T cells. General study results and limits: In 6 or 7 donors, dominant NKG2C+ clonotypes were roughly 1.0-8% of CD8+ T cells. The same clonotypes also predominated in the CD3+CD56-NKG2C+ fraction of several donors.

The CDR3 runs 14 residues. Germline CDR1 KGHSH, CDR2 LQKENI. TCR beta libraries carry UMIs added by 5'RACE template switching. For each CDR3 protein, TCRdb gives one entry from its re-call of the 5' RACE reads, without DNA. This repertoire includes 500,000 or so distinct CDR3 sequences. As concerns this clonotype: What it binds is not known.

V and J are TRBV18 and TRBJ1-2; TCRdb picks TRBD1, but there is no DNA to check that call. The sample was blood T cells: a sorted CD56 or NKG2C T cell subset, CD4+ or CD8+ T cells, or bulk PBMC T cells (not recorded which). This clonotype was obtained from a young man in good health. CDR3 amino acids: CASSPSTGEYGYTF.